Listed below are T cell receptor beta chains from one sample, sequenced in a study of blood T cell repertoires in COVID-19. Some clones are missing from TCRdb's copy, which holds only in-frame ones; the method was immunoSEQ multiplex PCR. The sample has 350,000 to 500,000 clones, about 90% seen once. The sample taken for sequencing was peripheral blood. The receptors stem from a man younger than 30 with COVID-19, enrolled during active disease. CDR3s include the opening cysteine and the closing phenylalanine or tryptophan. Fields, in order: CDR3 length, V gene, D gene, J gene, clone size, CDR3 DNA, CDR3 protein. D genes are given only for firm matches. Clone size, where shown, is once, few, many, or a class for clones that have expanded.

15	TRBV11-3	-	TRBJ2-5	-	TGTGCCAGCAGCTTAGGCGGGACGGTCCAAGAGACCCAGTACTTC	CASSLGGTVQETQYF
14	TRBV11-2	-	TRBJ1-2	-	TGTGCCAGCAGCCACGATACAGGCCATTATGGCTACACCTTC	CASSHDTGHYGYTF
15	TRBV5-6	TRBD1	TRBJ1-5	-	TGTGCCAGCAGTTTGCCCAGGGGGCCCAATCAGCCCCAGCATTTT	CASSLPRGPNQPQHF
14	TRBV19	-	TRBJ1-2	-	TGTGCCAGTAGTATAGGGACAGCTAACTATGGCTACACCTTC	CASSIGTANYGYTF
15	TRBV29-1	-	TRBJ1-6	-	TGCAGCCTCGCGACTGGAGGACGGGATAATTCACCCCTCCACTTT	CSLATGGRDNSPLHF
13	TRBV19	TRBD1	TRBJ1-1	few	TGTGCCAGTAGTCCTTTGGACAGGGGTGAAGCTTTCTTT	CASSPLDRGEAFF
16	TRBV7-9	TRBD2	TRBJ2-1	few	TGTGCCAGCAGCGCCCAACTAGCGGGGGCCTCCAATGAGCAGTTCTTC	CASSAQLAGASNEQFF
15	TRBV15	TRBD1	TRBJ1-5	-	TGTGCCACCAGCGGCGGGACAGTTGTAAATCAGCCCCAGCATTTT	CATSGGTVVNQPQHF
12	TRBV29-1	-	TRBJ2-7	-	TGCAGCGTTCTCACAGCCTCCTACGAGCAGTACTTC	CSVLTASYEQYF
14	TRBV28	TRBD1	TRBJ2-5	-	TGTGCCAACAGTTCGGCAGGGGGCCAGGAGACCCAGTACTTC	CANSSAGGQETQYF
16	TRBV6-6	TRBD2	TRBJ2-3	-	TGTGCCAGCTTGGGGGTTGGACTAGCGGGGGCAGATACGCAGTATTTT	CASLGVGLAGADTQYF
13	TRBV7-9	-	TRBJ2-4	-	TGTGCCAGCAGCTTCGGGACCAAAAACATTCAGTACTTC	CASSFGTKNIQYF
13	TRBV9	-	TRBJ2-3	-	TGTGCCAGCAGCGTACTAAGCACCGATACGCAGTATTTT	CASSVLSTDTQYF
15	TRBV10-3	TRBD2	TRBJ2-1	-	TGTGCCACCCAGAGTACGGCGGGGGGGTCTCATGAGCAGTTCTTC	CATQSTAGGSHEQFF
14	TRBV7-3	-	TRBJ2-5	-	TGTGCCAGCAGCTCAATTAGCGCCAGTGAGACCCAGTACTTC	CASSSISASETQYF
17	TRBV21-1	-	TRBJ1-5	-	TGTGCCAGCAGCAAAGAGTCGGACAGGGGGCGAAGGCAGCCCCAGCATTTT	CASSKESDRGRRQPQHF
13	TRBV13	-	TRBJ2-3	-	TGTGCCAGTACAATGGAGGACACAGATACGCAGTATTTT	CASTMEDTDTQYF
14	TRBV10-3	TRBD1	TRBJ1-5	-	TGTGCCACCGGGGGACAGGGAGGGGGGCAGCCCCAGCATTTT	CATGGQGGGQPQHF
14	TRBV7-9	TRBD2	TRBJ2-5	-	TGTGCCAGCAGCTTAGAAACTAGCGGTGAGACCCAGTACTTC	CASSLETSGETQYF
12	TRBV30	-	TRBJ1-3	-	TGTGCCGGCCACATTTTCGGAAACACCATATATTTT	CAGHIFGNTIYF
11	TRBV6-5	-	TRBJ1-4	-	TGTGCCAGCCACGGGTCTGAAAAACTGTTTTTT	CASHGSEKLFF
19	TRBV6-2/TRBV6-3	TRBD2	TRBJ2-3	-	TGTGCCAGCAGCTGGAGGACTAGCGGGGGGGCCTGGGGAGCAGATACGCAGTATTTT	CASSWRTSGGAWGADTQYF
14	TRBV27	TRBD1	TRBJ2-7	-	TGTGCCAGCAGTTTAACAGGGGGCGAGGTCGAGCAGTACTTC	CASSLTGGEVEQYF
12	TRBV7-8	-	TRBJ2-3	once	TGTGCCAGCAGCTTAGCGACAGGTGCTCAGTATTTT	CASSLATGAQYF
15	TRBV5-4	-	TRBJ2-3	-	TGTGCCAGCAGCTTGGGGGCAGGGGGCACAGATACGCAGTATTTT	CASSLGAGGTDTQYF
17	TRBV11-3	TRBD2	TRBJ2-1	-	TGTGCCAGCAGCCCGACCCTGAGCGGGAGGGGACGAAATGAGCAGTTCTTC	CASSPTLSGRGRNEQFF